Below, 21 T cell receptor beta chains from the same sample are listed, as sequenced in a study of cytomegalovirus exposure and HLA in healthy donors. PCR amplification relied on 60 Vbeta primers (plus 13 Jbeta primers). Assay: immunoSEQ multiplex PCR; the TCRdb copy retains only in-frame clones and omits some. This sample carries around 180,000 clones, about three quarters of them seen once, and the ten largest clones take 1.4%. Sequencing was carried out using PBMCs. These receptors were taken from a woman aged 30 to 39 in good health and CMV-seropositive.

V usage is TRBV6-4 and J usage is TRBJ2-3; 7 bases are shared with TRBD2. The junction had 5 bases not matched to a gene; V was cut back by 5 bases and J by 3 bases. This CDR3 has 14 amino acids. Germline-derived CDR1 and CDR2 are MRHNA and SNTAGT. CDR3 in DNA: TGTGCCAGCAGTCCCCTCGGGGGGACAGATACGCAGTATTTT. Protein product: CASSPLGGTDTQYF.

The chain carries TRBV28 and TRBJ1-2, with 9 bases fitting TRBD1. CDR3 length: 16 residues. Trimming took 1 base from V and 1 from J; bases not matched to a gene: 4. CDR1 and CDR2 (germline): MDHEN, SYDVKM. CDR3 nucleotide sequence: TGTGCCAGCAGTTTATTCGGACAGGGGAATAACTATGGCTACACCTTC. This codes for CASSLFGQGNNYGYTF.

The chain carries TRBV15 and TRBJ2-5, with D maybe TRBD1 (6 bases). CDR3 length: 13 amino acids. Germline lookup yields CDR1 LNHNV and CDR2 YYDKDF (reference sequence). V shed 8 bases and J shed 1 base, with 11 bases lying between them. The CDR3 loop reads CATSRDTQETQYF. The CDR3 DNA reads TGTGCCACCTCCCGGGACACCCAAGAGACCCAGTACTTC.

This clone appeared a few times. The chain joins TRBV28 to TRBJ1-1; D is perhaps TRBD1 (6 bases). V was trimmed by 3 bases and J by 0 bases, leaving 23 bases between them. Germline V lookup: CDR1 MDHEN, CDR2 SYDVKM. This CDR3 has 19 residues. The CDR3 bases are TGTGCCAGCAGTTTGATTCAGGGTGAATTGGACAGTTTGAACACTGAAGCTTTCTTT. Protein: CASSLIQGELDSLNTEAFF.

The CDR3 loop reads CAWSTGQGAGYGYTF. The CDR3 DNA follows: TGTGCCTGGAGTACAGGACAGGGGGCTGGCTATGGCTACACCTTC. The V gene is TRBV30, the J gene TRBJ1-2, with 11 bases lining up with TRBD1. The germline V gene encodes CDR1 GTSNPN and CDR2 SVGIG (reference sequence). The CDR3 has 15 residues. V lost 2 bases, J lost 4 bases, and 6 bases stayed unmatched.

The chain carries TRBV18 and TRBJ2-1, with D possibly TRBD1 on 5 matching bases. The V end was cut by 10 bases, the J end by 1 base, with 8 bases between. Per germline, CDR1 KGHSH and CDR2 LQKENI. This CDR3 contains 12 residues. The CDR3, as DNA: TGTGCCACGAAGGGGTCCTACAATGAGCAGTTCTTC. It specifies CATKGSYNEQFF.

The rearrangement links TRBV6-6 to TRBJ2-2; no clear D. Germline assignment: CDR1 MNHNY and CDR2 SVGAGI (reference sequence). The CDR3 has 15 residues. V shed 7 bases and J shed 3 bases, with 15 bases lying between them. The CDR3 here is CASIVALADTGELFF. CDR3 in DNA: TGTGCCAGCATAGTAGCACTTGCTGACACCGGGGAGCTGTTTTTT.

The CDR3 DNA reads as TGTGCCAGCAGCGTAGAAGGGGGCGCGAACTACGAGCAGTACTTC. It codes for CASSVEGGANYEQYF. The chain is built from TRBV9 and TRBJ2-7; 7 bases fit TRBD1. Looked up from germline, CDR1 is SGDLS and CDR2 is YYNGEE. V was clipped by 0 bases and J by 3 bases; unmatched bases: 6. The CDR3 contains 15 residues. Complete variable domain (other parts from reference TRBV9 and TRBJ2-7): DSGVTQTPKHLITATGQRVTLRCSPRSGDLSVYWYQQSLDQGLQFLIQYYNGEERAKGNILERFSAQQFPDLHSELNLSSLELGDSALYFCASSVEGGANYEQYFGPGTRLTVT.

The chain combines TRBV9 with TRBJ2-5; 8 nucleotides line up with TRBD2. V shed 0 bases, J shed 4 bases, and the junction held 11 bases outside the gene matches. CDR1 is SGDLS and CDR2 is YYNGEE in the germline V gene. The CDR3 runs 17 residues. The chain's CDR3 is CASSVATGLGGRETQYF. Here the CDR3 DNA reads TGTGCCAGCAGCGTAGCTACGGGACTAGGGGGACGAGAGACCCAGTACTTC.

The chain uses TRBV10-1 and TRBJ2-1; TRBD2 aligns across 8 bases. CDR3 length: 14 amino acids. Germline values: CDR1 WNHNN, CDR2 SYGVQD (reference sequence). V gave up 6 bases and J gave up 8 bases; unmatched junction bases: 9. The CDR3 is CASRPGREVDEQFF. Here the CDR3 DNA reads TGCGCCAGCAGGCCTGGGCGGGAGGTGGATGAGCAGTTCTTC.

The CDR3 DNA reads as TGTGCCAGCAGTGAAGAGGGAAGACCGGGGGAGTTCTTC. It translates to CASSEEGRPGEFF. The chain combines TRBV2 with TRBJ2-1; possible D gene TRBD2, 6 bases. This CDR3 region has 13 residues. V was shortened by 1 base and J by 14 bases, with 15 bases between the two germline ends. Germline V lookup: CDR1 SNHLY, CDR2 FYNNEI. Full variable domain (outside the CDR3, taken from reference TRBV2 and TRBJ2-1): EPEVTQTPSHQVTQMGQEVILRCVPISNHLYFYWYRQILGQKVEFLVSFYNNEISEKSEIFDDQFSVERPDGSNFTLKIRSTKLEDSAMYFCASSEEGRPGEFFGPGTRLTVL.

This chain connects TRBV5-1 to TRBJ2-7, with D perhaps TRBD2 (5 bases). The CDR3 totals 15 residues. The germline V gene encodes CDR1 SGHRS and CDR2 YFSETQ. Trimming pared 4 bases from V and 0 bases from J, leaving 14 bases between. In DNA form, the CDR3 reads TGCGCCAGCAGCCCCGGACGGGGTAGCTCCTACGAGCAGTACTTC. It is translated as CASSPGRGSSYEQYF.

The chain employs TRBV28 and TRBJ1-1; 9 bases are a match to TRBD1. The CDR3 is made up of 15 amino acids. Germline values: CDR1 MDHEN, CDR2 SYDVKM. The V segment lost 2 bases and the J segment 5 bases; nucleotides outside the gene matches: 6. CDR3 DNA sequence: TGTGCCAGCAGTTTAGGGACAGGGATGGTAACTGAAGCTTTCTTT. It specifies CASSLGTGMVTEAFF.

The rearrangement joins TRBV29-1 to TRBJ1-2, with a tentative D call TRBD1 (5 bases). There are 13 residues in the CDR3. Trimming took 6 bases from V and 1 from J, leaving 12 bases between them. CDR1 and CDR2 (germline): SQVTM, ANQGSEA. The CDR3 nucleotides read TGCAGCGTGGGTTCGGGGGATAACTATGGCTACACCTTC. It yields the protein CSVGSGDNYGYTF.

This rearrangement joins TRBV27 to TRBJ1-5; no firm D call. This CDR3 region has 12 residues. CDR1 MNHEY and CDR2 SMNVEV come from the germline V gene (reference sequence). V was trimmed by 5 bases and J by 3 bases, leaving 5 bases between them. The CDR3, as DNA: TGTGCCAGCAGTGCGTTCAATCAGCCCCAGCATTTT. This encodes CASSAFNQPQHF.

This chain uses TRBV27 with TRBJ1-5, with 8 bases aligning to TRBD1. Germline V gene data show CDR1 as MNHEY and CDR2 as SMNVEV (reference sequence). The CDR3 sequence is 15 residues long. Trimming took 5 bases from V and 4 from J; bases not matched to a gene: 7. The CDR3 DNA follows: TGTGCCAGCAGTCTGTCTGGGACAGGAAATCAGCCCCAGCATTTT. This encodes CASSLSGTGNQPQHF.

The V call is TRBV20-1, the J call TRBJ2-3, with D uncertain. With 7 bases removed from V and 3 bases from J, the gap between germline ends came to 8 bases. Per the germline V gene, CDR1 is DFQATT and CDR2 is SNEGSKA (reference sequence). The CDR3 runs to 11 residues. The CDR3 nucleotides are TGCAGTGTTAAAAAAACAGATACGCAGTATTTT. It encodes CSVKKTDTQYF.

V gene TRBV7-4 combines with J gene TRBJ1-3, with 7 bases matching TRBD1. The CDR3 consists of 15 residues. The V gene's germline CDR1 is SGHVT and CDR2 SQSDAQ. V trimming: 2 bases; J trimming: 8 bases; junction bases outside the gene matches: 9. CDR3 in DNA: TGTGCCAGCAGCTTAACCCAGACAGGGTCAGACACCATATATTTT. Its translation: CASSLTQTGSDTIYF.

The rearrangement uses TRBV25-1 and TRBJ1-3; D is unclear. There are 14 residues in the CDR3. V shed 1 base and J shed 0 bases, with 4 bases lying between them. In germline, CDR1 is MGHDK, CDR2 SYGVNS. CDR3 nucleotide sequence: TGTGCCAGCAGTGAATCCCTCTCTGGAAACACCATATATTTT. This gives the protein CASSESLSGNTIYF.

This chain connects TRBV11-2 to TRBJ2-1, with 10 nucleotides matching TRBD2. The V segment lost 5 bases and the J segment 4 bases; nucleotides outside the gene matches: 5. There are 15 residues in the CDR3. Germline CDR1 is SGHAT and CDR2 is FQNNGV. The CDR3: CASSITSGTYNEQFF. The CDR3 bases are TGTGCCAGCAGCATTACTAGCGGGACTTACAATGAGCAGTTCTTC.

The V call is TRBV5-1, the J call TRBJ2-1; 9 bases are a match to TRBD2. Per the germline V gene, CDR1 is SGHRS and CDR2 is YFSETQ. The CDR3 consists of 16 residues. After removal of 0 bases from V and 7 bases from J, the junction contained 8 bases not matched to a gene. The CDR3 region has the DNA TGCGCCAGCAGCTTGGGTACCATAGCGGGAGAGAATGAGCAGTTCTTC. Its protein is CASSLGTIAGENEQFF.